This T cell receptor (beta chain) emerged from a study of CD8+ T cells in alopecia areata. Study-level information: In an open-label trial, patients got 5 to 10 mg tofacitinib twice daily. Study-level points and caveats: Normal scalp had lower clonality than lesional scalp, with alopecia totalis/universalis lesions showing this most strongly. Scalp sample data also include resident alphabeta T cells from normal skin.

RNA extraction and reverse transcription yielded cDNA as sequencing template. Assay: immunoSEQ multiplex PCR; the TCRdb copy retains only in-frame clones and omits some. This sample has 100,000 to 150,000 clones, with about 47% found just once. This clone has a handful of counts. No antigen is known for it. Individuals with alopecia areata gave both lesional scalp punch biopsies and peripheral blood for collection. The ends lost 4 bases at V and 8 bases at J; junction bases unmatched: 3. The CDR3 is made up of 13 amino acids. Germline V CDR1 and CDR2: SGHDT, YYEEEE. Here the sequenced sample was CD8+ T cells sorted from blood, taken at week 0. The receptor comes from a human donor with alopecia areata. The rearrangement uses TRBV5-6 and TRBJ2-1; 10 bases are shared with TRBD1. CDR3: CASSGDRGHEQFF. In DNA, the CDR3 is TGTGCCAGCAGCGGGGACAGGGGTCATGAGCAGTTCTTC.